Listed below are T cell receptor beta chains from one sample, sequenced in a study of blood T cell repertoires in COVID-19. Data came from immunoSEQ multiplex PCR; TCRdb stores just in-frame clones and leaves some out. The sample includes about 130,000 clones, roughly 83% seen only once; the top ten take approximately 35%. Sequencing input: peripheral blood. These receptors came from a man in his forties with active or convalescent COVID-19. The CDR3 runs from the conserved cysteine through the conserved F or W. Each record gives: D gene, V gene, J gene, CDR3 length, clone size, CDR3 protein, CDR3 DNA. D genes are given only for firm matches. Not all rows give a size; the values are once, few, many and, for expanded clones, a class.

d_gene: TRBD1
v_gene: TRBV6-5
j_gene: TRBJ2-5
len: 14
abundance: -
CDR3aa: CASTKNRGESTQYF
CDR3nt: TGTGCCAGCACTAAAAACAGGGGAGAGTCGACCCAGTACTTC

d_gene: -
v_gene: TRBV23-1
j_gene: TRBJ1-6
len: 13
abundance: once
CDR3aa: CASSQRDNSPLHF
CDR3nt: TGCGCCAGCAGTCAACGAGATAATTCACCCCTCCACTTT

d_gene: -
v_gene: TRBV2
j_gene: TRBJ1-5
len: 14
abundance: -
CDR3aa: CASSGLGGNQPQHF
CDR3nt: TGTGCCAGCAGTGGGCTGGGCGGCAATCAGCCCCAGCATTTT

d_gene: -
v_gene: TRBV6-5
j_gene: TRBJ2-7
len: 13
abundance: once
CDR3aa: CASRRQPDYEQYF
CDR3nt: TGTGCCAGCAGAAGACAGCCCGACTACGAGCAGTACTTC

d_gene: -
v_gene: TRBV6-5
j_gene: TRBJ1-6
len: 15
abundance: -
CDR3aa: CASSPTGLDNSPLHF
CDR3nt: TGTGCCAGCAGTCCCACAGGGTTGGATAATTCACCCCTCCACTTT

d_gene: -
v_gene: TRBV11-3
j_gene: TRBJ1-3
len: 15
abundance: -
CDR3aa: CASSSGALSGNTIYF
CDR3nt: TGTGCCAGCAGCTCAGGGGCCCTCTCTGGAAACACCATATATTTT

d_gene: -
v_gene: TRBV19
j_gene: TRBJ1-6
len: 16
abundance: once
CDR3aa: CASSMAPSRVNSPLHF
CDR3nt: TGTGCCAGTAGTATGGCTCCCTCCCGGGTTAATTCACCCCTCCACTTT

d_gene: TRBD1
v_gene: TRBV7-9
j_gene: TRBJ1-1
len: 13
abundance: -
CDR3aa: CASSAGGYTEAFF
CDR3nt: TGTGCCAGCAGCGCAGGGGGCTACACTGAAGCTTTCTTT

d_gene: TRBD2
v_gene: TRBV19
j_gene: TRBJ2-7
len: 20
abundance: -
CDR3aa: CASSPGRGQPRRSGRHEQYF
CDR3nt: TGTGCCAGTAGTCCCGGGAGGGGACAACCACGCCGTAGCGGGAGGCACGAGCAGTACTTC

d_gene: TRBD1
v_gene: TRBV27
j_gene: TRBJ1-2
len: 13
abundance: -
CDR3aa: CASHPGQGYGYTF
CDR3nt: TGTGCCAGCCATCCGGGACAGGGGTATGGCTACACCTTC

d_gene: TRBD1
v_gene: TRBV30
j_gene: TRBJ1-5
len: 15
abundance: -
CDR3aa: CAWRGQGNGNQPQHF
CDR3nt: TGTGCCTGGAGGGGACAGGGGAACGGCAATCAGCCCCAGCATTTT

d_gene: TRBD1
v_gene: TRBV28
j_gene: TRBJ1-6
len: 15
abundance: -
CDR3aa: CASSTGQMGNSPLHF
CDR3nt: TGTGCCAGCAGTACGGGACAGATGGGGAATTCACCCCTCCACTTT

d_gene: -
v_gene: TRBV4-2
j_gene: TRBJ1-6
len: 15
abundance: -
CDR3aa: CASSQATGGGSPLHF
CDR3nt: TGTGCCAGCAGCCAAGCGACAGGCGGCGGATCACCCCTCCACTTT

d_gene: TRBD2
v_gene: TRBV5-1
j_gene: TRBJ2-3
len: 15
abundance: -
CDR3aa: CASSLLAGAPDTQYF
CDR3nt: TGCGCCAGCAGCTTGTTAGCGGGAGCCCCAGATACGCAGTATTTT

d_gene: TRBD2
v_gene: TRBV2
j_gene: TRBJ2-5
len: 14
abundance: once
CDR3aa: CASRKLSGGETQYF
CDR3nt: TGTGCCAGCAGGAAGCTTAGCGGGGGAGAGACCCAGTACTTC

d_gene: -
v_gene: TRBV4-3
j_gene: TRBJ1-2
len: 15
abundance: -
CDR3aa: CASSQDPTVPYGYTF
CDR3nt: TGCGCCAGCAGCCAAGACCCCACAGTCCCCTATGGCTACACCTTC

d_gene: -
v_gene: TRBV11-3
j_gene: TRBJ1-4
len: 17
abundance: -
CDR3aa: CASSLVFGPADNEKLFF
CDR3nt: TGTGCCAGCAGCTTAGTATTTGGGCCAGCCGATAATGAAAAACTGTTTTTT

d_gene: TRBD2
v_gene: TRBV28
j_gene: TRBJ2-3
len: 15
abundance: -
CDR3aa: CASRTAGARTDTQYF
CDR3nt: TGTGCCAGCAGAACAGCGGGGGCCCGCACAGATACGCAGTATTTT

d_gene: TRBD1
v_gene: TRBV7-2
j_gene: TRBJ1-2
len: 16
abundance: -
CDR3aa: CASSLDLGQANYGYTF
CDR3nt: TGTGCCAGCAGCTTAGATTTGGGACAGGCCAACTATGGCTACACCTTC

d_gene: -
v_gene: TRBV9
j_gene: TRBJ1-4
len: 13
abundance: -
CDR3aa: CASSVGGFEKLFF
CDR3nt: TGTGCCAGCAGCGTAGGAGGTTTCGAAAAACTGTTTTTT

d_gene: TRBD2
v_gene: TRBV19
j_gene: TRBJ2-1
len: 17
abundance: -
CDR3aa: CASSISSGRAGWYEQFF
CDR3nt: TGTGCCAGTAGTATATCTAGCGGGAGGGCCGGGTGGTATGAGCAGTTCTTC

d_gene: -
v_gene: TRBV9
j_gene: TRBJ2-1
len: 13
abundance: -
CDR3aa: CASSVGGTSQQFF
CDR3nt: TGTGCCAGCAGCGTAGGCGGGACTTCCCAGCAGTTCTTC

d_gene: TRBD2
v_gene: TRBV9
j_gene: TRBJ2-3
len: 18
abundance: -
CDR3aa: CASSPGLAGGFSTDTQYF
CDR3nt: TGTGCCAGCAGTCCCGGACTAGCGGGAGGTTTCAGCACAGATACGCAGTATTTT